Reported below is one T cell receptor (beta chain). The antigen this receptor binds is unknown. No base quality information exists; no much larger clone differs at one position. The data were obtained in a study of T cell responses to AZD1222 COVID-19 vaccine (dated by TCRdb to 2020 to 2023). Background on the whole study: TCR sequencing covered about 230 trial participants: roughly 200 given two doses of AZD1222 and 26 given two doses of MenACWY control vaccine. Trial participants were enrolled by age into 18-55, 56-69 and 70-plus year subgroups, with about 150, 28 and 57 TCR-sequenced participants respectively.

What the time point label conveys for this sample: about 28 days (+/-7) after the second vaccine dose. Because spike-specific TCR depth and breadth did not differ between the two schedules, AZD1222 recipients who got a second dose at roughly 4 weeks were pooled with those who got a second dose at roughly 12 weeks. Samples from vaccinated people were obtained from the UK trials COV001 and COV002, which included a single-blind randomized controlled phase 2/3 trial of AZD1222 (ChAdOx1 nCoV-19) in healthy adults. For TCRbeta chain sequencing, PBMC samples from trial participants were taken at day 0 and at day 28 after the second dose. The CDR3, from cysteine to phenylalanine, totals 16 residues. Here the CDR3 DNA is all that survives: 48 bases in frame from base 1. Trimming costs V 3 bases and J 10 bases, and their ends lie 23 bases apart. The germline V gene yields MGHRA for CDR1 and YSYEKL for CDR2.

Summary of the overall study and its limitations: A significant rise in spike-specific TCR breadth and depth was observed after two AZD1222 doses relative to day 0 and relative to MenACWY recipients. Vaccine-associated CD4 TCRs spanned the whole spike protein, with dominant responses in regions 160-218 and 743-854. In the small 56-69-year group, the increase in depth fell short of significance, most likely because of low power. Most participants were white British and females outnumbered males, and the authors suggested that clonal diversity may have been underestimated. Reportedly, almost half of the unique spike-specific TCRs recognized epitopes lying outside the regions that are mutated in the B.1.351 and B.1.1.7 variants. Conclusions about previously exposed vaccinees were limited because only 5 or 6 AZD1222 recipients were SARS-CoV-2 seropositive at baseline. Because no samples from the day 14 peak response were available, repertoires could be characterized only after the peak T cell response.

The CDR3 regions of human TCRbeta chains were subjected to immunosequencing. As for how the authors treated the data: TCRs in the repertoires were matched against a reference library of SARS-CoV-2-specific TCRs that had been generated with the MIRA antigen-specificity platform. Breadth was defined as the fraction of unique TCRs that were SARS-CoV-2-associated, and depth was defined as the fraction of total T cells that were SARS-CoV-2-associated. Using the MIRA data, each spike-specific TCR was assigned both to the spike region to which the TCR was reactive and to a CD4 or CD8 class. Log10-transformed breadth and depth values were compared by one-way ANOVA with Sidak's multiple comparisons tests. What TCRdb holds here is the immuneACCESS table cut down to in-frame rearrangements. Part of the clones is not present; checked against another copy, under half of the missing clones reflect an unresolved V gene, and the others are unexplained. D and trimming were read from the DNA, whereas the V and J calls and clone size are those reported in that table. This sample lists 150,000 or so clones; around 90% were detected once. About 6% of the sample belongs to the ten largest clones.

The sequencing used peripheral blood, collected 28 days after the second AZD1222 dose. The chain couples TRBV4-1 to TRBJ2-3; the D call could be TRBD1 or TRBD2, with each sharing 5 bases. The sequence was collected from an adult who received the AZD1222 COVID-19 vaccine. The nucleotides are TGCGCCAGCAGCCAGGATTCTACGGGGCGAATAGGATCGCAGTATTTT. The encoded protein is CASSQDSTGRIGSQYF.